This passage covers 26 T cell receptor beta chains from one sample sequenced in a study of blood T cell repertoires in COVID-19 (dated by TCRdb to about 2020). The library came from the immunoSEQ multiplex PCR assay. TCRdb obtained this table from immuneACCESS and retained in-frame rearrangements with V and J assigned. These tables miss some clones; where compared with another copy, unresolved V genes account for less than half of the shortfall, and the remainder is unexplained. The sample table holds about 330,000 clones, of which 92% were seen once. The ten biggest clones cover 18% of the sample. The sequenced sample was PBMCs or T cells enriched from blood (not recorded which). These receptors were taken from a woman aged 25 to 39 who had recovered from COVID-19.

The chain is built from TRBV7-9 and TRBJ2-5, with 12 bases matching TRBD2. The CDR3 is 13 amino acids. The V gene's germline CDR1 is SEHNR and CDR2 FQNEAQ (reference sequence). V was clipped by 10 bases and J by 5 bases; unmatched bases: 5. CDR3 in amino acids: CATSGRASETQYF. CDR3 in DNA: TGTGCCACTAGCGGGAGGGCCTCGGAGACCCAGTACTTC.

V gene TRBV18 combines with J gene TRBJ1-1, with D maybe TRBD1 (5 bases). The germline gives CDR1 KGHSH, CDR2 LQKENI. The CDR3 is made up of 13 amino acids. V lost 2 bases, J lost 7 bases, and 11 bases lay in between. The CDR3 DNA sequence: TGTGCCAGCTCACCAACCGACAGCCTTGAAGCTTTCTTT. It encodes CASSPTDSLEAFF.

Written as DNA, the CDR3 is TGTGCCACCGGACAGTATAATTCACCCCTCCACTTT. This codes for CATGQYNSPLHF. The chain joins TRBV28 to TRBJ1-6, with D maybe TRBD1 (6 bases). Germline CDR1 is MDHEN and CDR2 is SYDVKM. This CDR3 has 12 amino acids. V lost 10 bases to trimming and J lost 4 bases, with 8 bases between them.

The V call is TRBV29-1, the J call TRBJ2-6, with TRBD1 identical over 8 bases. Trimming at V came to 7 bases and at J to 7 bases, leaving 3 bases not matched to a gene. There are 12 residues in the CDR3. Germline CDR1 reads SQVTM; CDR2 reads ANQGSEA. The CDR3 loop is CSAGQGANVLTF. The CDR3 nucleotides read TGCAGCGCTGGACAGGGTGCCAACGTCCTGACTTTC.

This clone has only a few counts. The J gene is TRBJ2-5, the V gene TRBV7-9, with D uncertain. The CDR3 is made up of 16 amino acids. Germline V gene data show CDR1 as SEHNR and CDR2 as FQNEAQ (reference sequence). Trimming took 4 bases from V and 2 from J, leaving 17 bases between them. The CDR3 DNA follows: TGTGCCAGCAGCTGGAAAGCGCGACCTGTACAAGAGACCCAGTACTTC. Translated, it gives CASSWKARPVQETQYF.

V is TRBV6-5 and J is TRBJ2-3; 9 nucleotides match TRBD2. V trimming: 5 bases; J trimming: 6 bases; junction bases outside the gene matches: 6. The germline V gene encodes CDR1 MNHEY and CDR2 SVGAGI. The CDR3 covers 14 residues. CDR3 loop: CASSPRLAVDTQYF. The CDR3 DNA reads TGTGCCAGCAGTCCTCGACTAGCGGTGGATACGCAGTATTTT.

J is TRBJ2-2 and V is TRBV6-6; D gene uncertain. V lost 2 bases to trimming and J lost 8 bases, with 6 bases between them. CDR3 size: 12 residues. Germline-derived CDR1 and CDR2 are MNHNY and SVGAGI (reference sequence). The CDR3 DNA is TGTGCCAGCAGTTACCTCGGGGGGGAGCTGTTTTTT. Protein: CASSYLGGELFF.

The CDR3 here is CAISEWTGTINYEQYF. CDR3 nucleotides: TGTGCCATCAGTGAGTGGACAGGGACCATCAACTACGAGCAGTACTTC. The gene calls are TRBV10-3 and TRBJ2-7; the match to TRBD1 covers 8 bases. Germline-derived CDR1 and CDR2 are ENHRY and SYGVKD. The CDR3 runs 16 residues. J gave up 3 bases and V 1 base, and 8 bases lay outside the gene matches.

The chain joins TRBV5-1 to TRBJ2-3; a weak D match, TRBD1 (6 bases). The CDR3 is 14 residues long. In germline, CDR1 is SGHRS, CDR2 YFSETQ. Deletions cut 2 bases from V and 3 bases from J, with 10 bases between. CDR3 residues: CASSLRTVTDTQYF. The CDR3 bases are TGCGCCAGCAGCTTAAGGACAGTTACAGATACGCAGTATTTT.

The V and J genes are TRBV5-8 and TRBJ1-6, with 7 bases matching TRBD1. After removal of 4 bases from V and 6 bases from J, the junction contained 4 bases not matched to a gene. The CDR3 consists of 14 residues. Germline-derived CDR1 and CDR2 are SGHTS and YDEGEE. Here the CDR3 DNA reads TGTGCCAGCAGCCGGGACAGTTTTAATTCACCCCTCCACTTT. Its protein product is CASSRDSFNSPLHF. The full variable domain, in which reference TRBV5-8 and TRBJ1-6 provide the parts outside the CDR3, is EAGVTQSPTHLIKTRGQQATLRCSPISGHTSVYWYQQALGLGLQFLLWYDEGEERNRGNFPPRFSGRQFPNYSSELNVNALELEDSALYLCASSRDSFNSPLHFGNGTRLTVT.

The chain is built from TRBV9 and TRBJ2-1, with 11 positions matching TRBD2. V lost 3 bases and J lost 4; bases outside the gene matches: 3. The CDR3 has 15 residues. The germline V gene encodes CDR1 SGDLS and CDR2 YYNGEE. The CDR3 loop reads CASSGSSGRYNEQFF. Here the CDR3 DNA reads TGTGCCAGCAGCGGATCTAGCGGGAGGTACAATGAGCAGTTCTTC.

The chain couples TRBV4-2 to TRBJ1-5; tentative D call: TRBD1 (6 bases). Germline values: CDR1 LGHNA, CDR2 YNFKEQ. This CDR3 has 16 residues. The V gene lost 4 bases and the J gene lost 3 bases, with 16 bases spanning the gap. DNA for the CDR3: TGTGCCAGCAGCCTTCAGGCAGGGGCCCTCAATCAGCCCCAGCATTTT. Its protein is CASSLQAGALNQPQHF.

The rearrangement links TRBV28 to TRBJ1-6, with D maybe TRBD1 (5 bases). The ends were cut back, 3 bases at V and 8 bases at J, with 5 bases in the middle. The CDR3 loop spans 12 amino acids. Germline V gene data show CDR1 as MDHEN and CDR2 as SYDVKM. CDR3 loop: CASSFRDSPLHF. CDR3 sequence (DNA): TGTGCCAGCAGTTTCAGGGATTCACCCCTCCACTTT.

This sequence joins TRBV5-1 and TRBJ2-7, with TRBD2 matching over 12 bases. This CDR3 comprises 13 residues. Per germline, CDR1 SGHRS and CDR2 YFSETQ. V trimming: 6 bases; J trimming: 7 bases; junction bases outside the gene matches: 5. The DNA for the CDR3 is TGCGCCAGCACGATGACTAGCGGGAGAGAGCAGTACTTC. Translation: CASTMTSGREQYF.

The V call is TRBV7-3, the J call TRBJ2-7, with D perhaps matching TRBD2 (5 bases). V was trimmed by 1 base and J by 6 bases, leaving 10 bases between them. Germline V gives CDR1 SGHTA, CDR2 FQGTGA. The CDR3 is 13 amino acids. CDR3 sequence (DNA): TGTGCCAGCAGCTTAAGCGGAGGCCGCGAGCAGTACTTC. This codes for CASSLSGGREQYF. Supplemented by reference TRBV7-3 and TRBJ2-7, the full variable domain reads GAGVSQTPSNKVTEKGKYVELRCDPISGHTALYWYRQSLGQGPEFLIYFQGTGAADDSGLPNDRFFAVRPEGSVSTLKIQRTERGDSAVYLCASSLSGGREQYFGPGTRLTVT.

J is TRBJ1-1 and V is TRBV29-1, with D possibly being TRBD1 (5 bases). The V end lost 1 base, the J end lost 1 base, and 7 bases lay between the germline ends. This CDR3 region has 13 residues. Germline V gene data show CDR1 as SQVTM and CDR2 as ANQGSEA. The CDR3 DNA reads TGCAGCGTTGAAGCTGGACAGAACACTGAAGCTTTCTTT. Encoded protein: CSVEAGQNTEAFF.

The chain joins TRBV4-1 to TRBJ2-7; no definite D call. Trimming took 1 base from V and 3 from J, leaving 13 bases between them. CDR3 length: 15 residues. The germline V gene has CDR1 MGHRA and CDR2 YSYEKL. In nucleotides, the CDR3 is TGCGCCAGCAGCCAAGGATGGCTCTGGAGCTACGAGCAGTACTTC. It is translated as CASSQGWLWSYEQYF.

The gene calls are TRBV30 and TRBJ2-7; TRBD1 aligns across 8 bases. The J segment lost 6 bases and the V segment lost 1 base, leaving 14 bases of the junction unmatched. The CDR3 runs 16 residues. CDR1 is GTSNPN, CDR2 SVGIG, per germline (reference sequence). The CDR3 DNA is TGTGCCTGGAGTGCGACAGGGGTCACTCCATTGGGCGAGCAGTACTTC. Its protein product is CAWSATGVTPLGEQYF. Supplemented by reference TRBV30 and TRBJ2-7, the full variable domain reads SQTIHQWPATLVQPVGSPLSLECTVEGTSNPNLYWYRQAAGRGLQLLFYSVGIGQISSEVPQNLSASRPQDRQFILSSKKLLLSDSGFYLCAWSATGVTPLGEQYFGPGTRLTVT.

V gene TRBV28 combines with J gene TRBJ1-4; 7 nucleotides line up with TRBD1. In germline, CDR1 is MDHEN, CDR2 SYDVKM. The CDR3 is 15 residues long. Germline trimming cut 3 bases from V and 7 bases from J; bases unmatched to any gene: 8. The CDR3 loop is CASSFTGAVGEKLFF. The CDR3 nucleotides read TGTGCCAGCAGTTTTACAGGGGCCGTAGGTGAAAAACTGTTTTTT.

This chain joins TRBV28 and TRBJ2-3; TRBD2 matches at 14 bases. The CDR3 is made up of 17 amino acids. CDR1 is MDHEN, CDR2 SYDVKM, per germline. V shed 4 bases, J shed 2 bases, and the junction held 5 bases outside the gene matches. The CDR3 here is CASSSGLAGANTDTQYF. The CDR3 bases are TGTGCCAGCAGTTCGGGACTAGCGGGGGCAAACACAGATACGCAGTATTTT. Drawing the rest from reference TRBV28 and TRBJ2-3, the complete variable domain is DVKVTQSSRYLVKRTGEKVFLECVQDMDHENMFWYRQDPGLGLRLIYFSYDVKMKEKGDIPEGYSVSREKKERFSLILESASTNQTSMYLCASSSGLAGANTDTQYFGPGTRLTVL.

The chain has TRBV5-1 and TRBJ2-1; TRBD1 agrees at 8 bases. J gave up 4 bases and V 1 base, and 4 bases lay outside the gene matches. Looked up from germline, CDR1 is SGHRS and CDR2 is YFSETQ. CDR3 length: 15 amino acids. This CDR3 is CASSLNQGAYNEQFF. CDR3 nucleotides: TGCGCCAGCAGCTTGAATCAGGGGGCGTACAATGAGCAGTTCTTC.

This chain uses TRBV19 with TRBJ1-5, with a possible D match to TRBD1 (6 bases). Germline V gene data show CDR1 as LNHDA and CDR2 as SQIVND (reference sequence). The V end lost 5 bases, the J end lost 1 base, and 9 bases lay between the germline ends. This CDR3 is 14 amino acids long. CDR3 nucleotide sequence: TGTGCCAGTAGTTCTGGGACAAGCAATCAGCCCCAGCATTTT. Protein product: CASSSGTSNQPQHF.

The chain has TRBV4-1 and TRBJ1-1; D is uncertain. The germline CDR1 and CDR2 sequences are MGHRA and YSYEKL. The CDR3 is made up of 14 amino acids. V dropped 1 base and J dropped 4 bases, with 10 bases sitting between them. The CDR3 DNA reads as TGCGCCAGCAGCCAAGTCAGTTCGGGCACTGAAGCTTTCTTT. Its protein product is CASSQVSSGTEAFF.

The chain carries TRBV28 and TRBJ2-7, with D uncertain. In germline, CDR1 is MDHEN, CDR2 SYDVKM. This CDR3 contains 15 residues. The V end lost 6 bases, the J end lost 0 bases, and 15 bases lay between the germline ends. The CDR3 loop is CASSPVDNPSYEQYF. In nucleotides, the CDR3 is TGTGCCAGCAGCCCGGTTGATAATCCCTCCTACGAGCAGTACTTC.

The chain employs TRBV11-3 and TRBJ2-1; TRBD2 agrees at 9 bases. The CDR3 is 15 residues long. The V segment lost 5 bases and the J segment 5 bases; nucleotides outside the gene matches: 7. CDR1 is SGHNT, CDR2 YENEEA, per germline. CDR3 in amino acids: CASSRFSGSNNEQFF. The CDR3 DNA reads as TGTGCCAGCAGCAGGTTTAGCGGGAGTAACAATGAGCAGTTCTTC.

Here the CDR3 DNA reads TGTGCCAGCTCCCCCTTGCGTCAAAGTGGGGAGCTGTTTTTT. Its translation: CASSPLRQSGELFF. V is TRBV7-6 and J is TRBJ2-2, with D hard to call. In germline, CDR1 is SGHVS, CDR2 FNYEAQ. The CDR3 sequence is 14 residues long. Between the trimmed V and J ends, which lost 8 bases and 8 bases, there was a span of 18 bases.